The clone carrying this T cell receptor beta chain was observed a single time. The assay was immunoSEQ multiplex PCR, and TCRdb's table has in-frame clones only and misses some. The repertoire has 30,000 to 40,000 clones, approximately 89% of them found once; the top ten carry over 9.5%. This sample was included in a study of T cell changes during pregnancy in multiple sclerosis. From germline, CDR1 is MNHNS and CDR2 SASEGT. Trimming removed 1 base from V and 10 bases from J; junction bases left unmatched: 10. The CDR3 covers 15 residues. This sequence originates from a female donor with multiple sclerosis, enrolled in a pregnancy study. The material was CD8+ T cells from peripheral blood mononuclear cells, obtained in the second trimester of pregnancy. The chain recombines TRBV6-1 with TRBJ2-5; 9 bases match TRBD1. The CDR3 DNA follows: TGTGCCAGCAGTGAAGGGACAGGGGCCCCGGCGAGCCAGTACTTC. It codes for CASSEGTGAPASQYF.